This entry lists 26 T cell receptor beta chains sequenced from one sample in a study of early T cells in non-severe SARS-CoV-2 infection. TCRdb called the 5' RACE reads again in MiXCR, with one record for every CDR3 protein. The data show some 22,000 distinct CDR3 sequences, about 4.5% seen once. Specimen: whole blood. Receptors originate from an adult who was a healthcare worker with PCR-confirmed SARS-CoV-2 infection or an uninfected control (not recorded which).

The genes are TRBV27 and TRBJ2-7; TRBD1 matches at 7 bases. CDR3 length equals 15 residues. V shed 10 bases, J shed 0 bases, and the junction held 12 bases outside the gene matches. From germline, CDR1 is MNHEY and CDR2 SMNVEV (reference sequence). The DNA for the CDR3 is TGTGCCACCCGGATCTATGGGACAGTCTCCTACGAGCAGTACTTC. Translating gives CATRIYGTVSYEQYF.

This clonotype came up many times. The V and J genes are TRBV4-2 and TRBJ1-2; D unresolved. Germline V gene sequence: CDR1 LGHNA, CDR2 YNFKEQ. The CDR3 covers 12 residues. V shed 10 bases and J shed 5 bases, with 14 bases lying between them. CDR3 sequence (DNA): TGTGCCACCAAAAGAGAGGAATATGGCTACACCTTC. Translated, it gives CATKREEYGYTF.

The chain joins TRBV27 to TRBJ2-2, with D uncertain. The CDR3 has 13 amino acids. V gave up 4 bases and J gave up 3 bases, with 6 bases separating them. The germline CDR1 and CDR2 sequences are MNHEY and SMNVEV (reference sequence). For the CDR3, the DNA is TGTGCCAGCAGTTCGGAGTACACCGGGGAGCTGTTTTTT. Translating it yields CASSSEYTGELFF.

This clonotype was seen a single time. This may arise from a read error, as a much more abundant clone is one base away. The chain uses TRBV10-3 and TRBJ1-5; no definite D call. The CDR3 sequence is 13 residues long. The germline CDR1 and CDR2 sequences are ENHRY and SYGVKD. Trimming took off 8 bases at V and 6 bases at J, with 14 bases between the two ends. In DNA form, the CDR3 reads TGTGCCATCGTCCCTCAGGAGCTTCAGCCCCAGCATTTT. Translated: CAIVPQELQPQHF.

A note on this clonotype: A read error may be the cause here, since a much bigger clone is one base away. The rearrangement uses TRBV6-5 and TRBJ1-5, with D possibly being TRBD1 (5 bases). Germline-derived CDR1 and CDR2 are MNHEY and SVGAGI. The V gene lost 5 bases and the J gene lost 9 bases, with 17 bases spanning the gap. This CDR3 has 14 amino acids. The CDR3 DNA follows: TGTGCCAGCAGTAGGAACAGGCGTACCCCGCCCCAGCATTTT. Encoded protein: CASSRNRRTPPQHF.

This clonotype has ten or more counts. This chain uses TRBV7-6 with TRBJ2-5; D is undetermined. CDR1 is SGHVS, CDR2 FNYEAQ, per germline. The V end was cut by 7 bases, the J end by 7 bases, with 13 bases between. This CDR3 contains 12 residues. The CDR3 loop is CASTDGHGTQYF. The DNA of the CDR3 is TGTGCCAGCACAGACGGGCACGGGACCCAGTACTTC. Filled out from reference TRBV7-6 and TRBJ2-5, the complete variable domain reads GAGVSQSPRYKVTKRGQDVALRCDPISGHVSLYWYRQALGQGPEFLTYFNYEAQQDKSGLPNDRFSAERPEGSISTLTIQRTEQRDSAMYRCASTDGHGTQYFGPGTRLLVL.

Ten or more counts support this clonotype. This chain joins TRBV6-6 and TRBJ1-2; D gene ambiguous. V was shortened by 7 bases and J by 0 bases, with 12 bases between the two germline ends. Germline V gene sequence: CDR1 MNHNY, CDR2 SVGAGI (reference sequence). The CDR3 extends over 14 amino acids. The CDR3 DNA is TGTGCCAGCAAGCCGACAACAGCTAACTATGGCTACACCTTC. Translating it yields CASKPTTANYGYTF.

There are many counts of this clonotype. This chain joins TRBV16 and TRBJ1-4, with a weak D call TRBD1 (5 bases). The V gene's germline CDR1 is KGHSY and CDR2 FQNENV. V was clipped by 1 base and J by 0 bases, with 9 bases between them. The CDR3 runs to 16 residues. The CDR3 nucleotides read TGTGCCAGCAGCCAATGGACAACTTCAACTAATGAAAAACTGTTTTTT. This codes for CASSQWTTSTNEKLFF. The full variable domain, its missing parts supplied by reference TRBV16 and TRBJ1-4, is GEEVAQTPKHLVRGEGQKAKLYCAPIKGHSYVFWYQQVLKNEFKFLISFQNENVFDETGMPKERFSAKCLPNSPCSLEIQATKLEDSAVYFCASSQWTTSTNEKLFFGSGTQLSVL.

The CDR3 DNA follows: TGTGCCAGCAGCTTAGGAGACGACAGGATCCCTGAAGCTTTCTTT. Its protein is CASSLGDDRIPEAFF. V gene TRBV7-9 combines with J gene TRBJ1-1; D is perhaps TRBD1 (6 bases). This CDR3 has 15 amino acids. Deletions cut 1 base from V and 6 bases from J, with 15 bases between. Germline V lookup: CDR1 SEHNR, CDR2 FQNEAQ (reference sequence).

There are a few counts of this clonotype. The CDR3 DNA reads TGTGCCAGCAGCCTTAGGACAAATTACAATGAGCAGTTCTTC. Amino acid sequence: CASSLRTNYNEQFF. V gene TRBV7-6 combines with J gene TRBJ2-1; weak D call: TRBD1 (5 bases). Trimming pared 5 bases from V and 4 bases from J, leaving 12 bases between. Germline values: CDR1 SGHVS, CDR2 FNYEAQ. This CDR3 contains 14 residues.

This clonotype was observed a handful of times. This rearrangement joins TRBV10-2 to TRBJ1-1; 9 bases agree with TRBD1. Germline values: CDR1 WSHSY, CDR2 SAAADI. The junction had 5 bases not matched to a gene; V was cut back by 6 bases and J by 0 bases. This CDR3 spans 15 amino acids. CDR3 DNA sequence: TGCGCCAGCAGGACCGGGACAGGGCTGAACACTGAAGCTTTCTTT. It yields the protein CASRTGTGLNTEAFF.

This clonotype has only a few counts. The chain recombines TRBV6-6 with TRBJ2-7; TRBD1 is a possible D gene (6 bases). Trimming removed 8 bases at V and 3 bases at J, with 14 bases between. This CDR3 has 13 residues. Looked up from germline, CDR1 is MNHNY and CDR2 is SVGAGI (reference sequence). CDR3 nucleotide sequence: TGTGCCAGCGCGCTCGGACAGTACTACGAGCAGTACTTC. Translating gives CASALGQYYEQYF.

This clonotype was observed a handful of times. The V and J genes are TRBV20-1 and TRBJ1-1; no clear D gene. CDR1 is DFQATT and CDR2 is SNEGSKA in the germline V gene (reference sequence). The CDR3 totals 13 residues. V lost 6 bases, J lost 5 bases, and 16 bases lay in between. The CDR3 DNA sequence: TGCAGTGCATGGGAGCTTTGGGGTACTGAAGCTTTCTTT. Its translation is CSAWELWGTEAFF.

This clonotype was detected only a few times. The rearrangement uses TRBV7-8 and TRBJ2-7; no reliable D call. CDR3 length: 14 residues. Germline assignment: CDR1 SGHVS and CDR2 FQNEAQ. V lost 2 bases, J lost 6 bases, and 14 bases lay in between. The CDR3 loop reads CASSLLGPTREQYF. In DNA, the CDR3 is TGTGCCAGCAGCTTATTAGGTCCTACGCGCGAGCAGTACTTC.

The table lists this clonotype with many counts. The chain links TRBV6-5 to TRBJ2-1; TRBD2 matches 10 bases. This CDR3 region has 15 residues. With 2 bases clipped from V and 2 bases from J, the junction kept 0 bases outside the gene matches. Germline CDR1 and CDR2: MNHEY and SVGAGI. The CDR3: CASSYGLAAYNEQFF. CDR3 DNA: TGTGCCAGCAGTTACGGACTAGCGGCCTACAATGAGCAGTTCTTC.

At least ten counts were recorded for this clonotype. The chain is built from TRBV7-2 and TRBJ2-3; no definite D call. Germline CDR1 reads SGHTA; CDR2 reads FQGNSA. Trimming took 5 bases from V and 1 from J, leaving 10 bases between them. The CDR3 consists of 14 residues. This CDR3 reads CASSRDGGTDTQYF. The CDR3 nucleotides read TGTGCCAGCAGCCGAGATGGGGGCACAGATACGCAGTATTTT.

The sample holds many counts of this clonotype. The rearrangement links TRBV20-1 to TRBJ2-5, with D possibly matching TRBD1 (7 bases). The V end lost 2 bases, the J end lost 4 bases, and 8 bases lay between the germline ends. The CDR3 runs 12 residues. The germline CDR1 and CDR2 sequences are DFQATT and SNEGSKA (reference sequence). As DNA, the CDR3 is TGCAGTGCTAGACAGGGGGGAGAGACCCAGTACTTC. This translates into CSARQGGETQYF.

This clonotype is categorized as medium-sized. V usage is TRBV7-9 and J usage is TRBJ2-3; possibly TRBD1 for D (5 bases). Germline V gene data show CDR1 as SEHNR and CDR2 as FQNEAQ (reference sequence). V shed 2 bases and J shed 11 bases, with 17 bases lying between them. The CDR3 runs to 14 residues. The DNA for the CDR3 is TGTGCCAGCAGCTTAAGTGGTGGGGCGCTACAGCAGTATTTT. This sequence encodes CASSLSGGALQQYF.

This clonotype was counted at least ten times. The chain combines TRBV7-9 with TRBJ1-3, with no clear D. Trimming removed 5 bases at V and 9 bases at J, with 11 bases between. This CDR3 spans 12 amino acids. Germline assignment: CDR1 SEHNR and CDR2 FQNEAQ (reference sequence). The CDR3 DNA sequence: TGTGCCAGCAGCACCCTGGTCGGCACCATATATTTT. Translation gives CASSTLVGTIYF.

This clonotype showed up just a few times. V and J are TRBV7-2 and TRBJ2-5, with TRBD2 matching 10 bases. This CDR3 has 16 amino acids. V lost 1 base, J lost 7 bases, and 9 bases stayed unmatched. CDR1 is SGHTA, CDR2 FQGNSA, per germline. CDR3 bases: TGTGCCAGCAGCTTAGAAGCTAGCGGGGGTTTAGGGACCCAGTACTTC. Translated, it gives CASSLEASGGLGTQYF.

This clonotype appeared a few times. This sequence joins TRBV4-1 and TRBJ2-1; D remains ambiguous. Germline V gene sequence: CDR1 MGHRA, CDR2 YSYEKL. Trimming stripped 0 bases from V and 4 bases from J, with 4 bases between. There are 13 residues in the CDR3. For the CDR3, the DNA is TGCGCCAGCAGCCAAGACCCTTACAATGAGCAGTTCTTC. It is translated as CASSQDPYNEQFF.

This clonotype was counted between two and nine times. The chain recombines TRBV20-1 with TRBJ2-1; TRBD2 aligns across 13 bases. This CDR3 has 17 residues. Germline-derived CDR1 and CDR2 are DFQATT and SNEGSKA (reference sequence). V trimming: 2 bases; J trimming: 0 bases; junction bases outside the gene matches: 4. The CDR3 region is CSARPWTSGGSYNEQFF. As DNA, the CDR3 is TGCAGTGCTAGACCTTGGACTAGCGGGGGCTCCTACAATGAGCAGTTCTTC.

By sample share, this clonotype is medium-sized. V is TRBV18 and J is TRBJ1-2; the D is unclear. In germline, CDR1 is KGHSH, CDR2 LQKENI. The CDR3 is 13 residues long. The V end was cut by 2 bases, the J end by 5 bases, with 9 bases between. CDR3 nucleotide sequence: TGTGCCAGCTCACCAGCGCAGGAGTATGGCTACACCTTC. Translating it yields CASSPAQEYGYTF.

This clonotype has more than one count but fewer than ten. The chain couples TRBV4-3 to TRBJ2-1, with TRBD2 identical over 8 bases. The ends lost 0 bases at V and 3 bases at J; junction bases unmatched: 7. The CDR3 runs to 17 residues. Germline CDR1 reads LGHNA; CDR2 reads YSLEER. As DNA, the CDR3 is TGCGCCAGCAGCCAAGACGCCGGAGCGGGGGACTACAATGAGCAGTTCTTC. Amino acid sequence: CASSQDAGAGDYNEQFF.

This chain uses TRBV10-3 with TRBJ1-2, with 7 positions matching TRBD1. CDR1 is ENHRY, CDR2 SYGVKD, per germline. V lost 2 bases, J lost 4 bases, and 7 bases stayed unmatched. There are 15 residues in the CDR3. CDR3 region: CAISEDVQGIYGYTF. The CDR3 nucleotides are TGTGCCATCAGTGAGGACGTACAGGGGATCTATGGCTACACCTTC.

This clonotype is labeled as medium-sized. In DNA form, the CDR3 reads TGTGCCAGCAGCACGACTCCGGGACGGAAACTGTTTTTT. Residues: CASSTTPGRKLFF. V is TRBV7-2 and J is TRBJ1-4, with a possible D match to TRBD1 (5 bases). The germline V gene encodes CDR1 SGHTA and CDR2 FQGNSA. The V end was cut by 5 bases, the J end by 11 bases, with 15 bases between. CDR3 length: 13 residues.